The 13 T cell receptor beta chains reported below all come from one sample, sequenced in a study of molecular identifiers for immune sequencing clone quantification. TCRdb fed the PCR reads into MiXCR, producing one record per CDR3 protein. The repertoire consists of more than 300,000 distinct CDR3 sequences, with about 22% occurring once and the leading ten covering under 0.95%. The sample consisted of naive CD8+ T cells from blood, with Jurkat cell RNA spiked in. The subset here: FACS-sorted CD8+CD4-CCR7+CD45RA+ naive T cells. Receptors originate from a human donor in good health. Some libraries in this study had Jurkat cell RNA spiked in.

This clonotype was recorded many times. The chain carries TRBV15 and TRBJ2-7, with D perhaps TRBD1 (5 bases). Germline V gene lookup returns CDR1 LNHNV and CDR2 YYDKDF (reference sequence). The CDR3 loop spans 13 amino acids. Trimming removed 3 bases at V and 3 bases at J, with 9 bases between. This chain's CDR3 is CATSSTGYYEQYF. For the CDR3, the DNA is TGTGCCACCAGCAGTACAGGTTACTACGAGCAGTACTTC.

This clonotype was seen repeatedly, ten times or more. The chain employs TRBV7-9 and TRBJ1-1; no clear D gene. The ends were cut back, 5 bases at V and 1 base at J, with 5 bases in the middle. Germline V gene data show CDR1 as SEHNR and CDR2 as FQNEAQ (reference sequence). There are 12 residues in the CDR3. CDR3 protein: CASSTQNTEAFF. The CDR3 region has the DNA TGTGCCAGCAGCACACAGAACACTGAAGCTTTCTTT.

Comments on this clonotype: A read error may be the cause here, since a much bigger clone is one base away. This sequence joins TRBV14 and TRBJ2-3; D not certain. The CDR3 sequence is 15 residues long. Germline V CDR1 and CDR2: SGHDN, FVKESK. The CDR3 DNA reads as TGTACCAGCAGCCAAGATCCTTATTACACAGATACGCAGTATTTT. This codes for CTSSQDPYYTDTQYF.

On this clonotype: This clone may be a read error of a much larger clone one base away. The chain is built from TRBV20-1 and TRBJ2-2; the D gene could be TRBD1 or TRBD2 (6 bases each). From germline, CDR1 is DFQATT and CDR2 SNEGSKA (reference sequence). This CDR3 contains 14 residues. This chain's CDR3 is CSASQYGGTGEPFF. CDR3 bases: TGCAGTGCTTCCCAGTACGGGGGCACCGGGGAGCCGTTTTTT.

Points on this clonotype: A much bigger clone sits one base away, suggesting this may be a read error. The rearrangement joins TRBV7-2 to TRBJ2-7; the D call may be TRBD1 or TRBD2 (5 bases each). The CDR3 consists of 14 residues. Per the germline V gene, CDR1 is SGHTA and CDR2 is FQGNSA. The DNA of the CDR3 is TGTGCCGGCAGCTCCCGGGGCAGCTACTACGAGCAGTACTTC. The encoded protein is CAGSSRGSYYEQYF.

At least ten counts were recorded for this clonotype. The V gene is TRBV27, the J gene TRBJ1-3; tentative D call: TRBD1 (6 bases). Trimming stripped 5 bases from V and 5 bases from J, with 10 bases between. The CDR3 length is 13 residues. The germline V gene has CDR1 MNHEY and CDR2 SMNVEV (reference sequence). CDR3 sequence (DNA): TGTGCCAGCAGTAACAGGGATAGAAACACCATATATTTT. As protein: CASSNRDRNTIYF.

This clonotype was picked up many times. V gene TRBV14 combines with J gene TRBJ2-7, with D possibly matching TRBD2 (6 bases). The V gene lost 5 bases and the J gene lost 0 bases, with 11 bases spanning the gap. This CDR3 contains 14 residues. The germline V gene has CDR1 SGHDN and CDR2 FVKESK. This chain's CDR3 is CASSVRGHSYEQYF. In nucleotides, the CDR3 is TGTGCCAGCAGCGTGCGGGGCCACTCCTACGAGCAGTACTTC.

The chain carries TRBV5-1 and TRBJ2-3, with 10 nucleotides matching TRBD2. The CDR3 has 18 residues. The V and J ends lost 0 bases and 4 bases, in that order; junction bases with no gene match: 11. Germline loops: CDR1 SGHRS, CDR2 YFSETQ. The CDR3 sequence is CASSLVEWGLATPDTQYF. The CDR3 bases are TGCGCCAGCAGCTTGGTCGAATGGGGACTAGCGACCCCAGATACGCAGTATTTT.

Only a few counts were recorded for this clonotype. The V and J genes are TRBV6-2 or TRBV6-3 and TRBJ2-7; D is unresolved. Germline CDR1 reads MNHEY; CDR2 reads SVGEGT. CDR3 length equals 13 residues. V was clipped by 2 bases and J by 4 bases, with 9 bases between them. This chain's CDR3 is CASSYITGYEQYF. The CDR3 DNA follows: TGTGCCAGCAGTTACATTACTGGATACGAGCAGTACTTC.

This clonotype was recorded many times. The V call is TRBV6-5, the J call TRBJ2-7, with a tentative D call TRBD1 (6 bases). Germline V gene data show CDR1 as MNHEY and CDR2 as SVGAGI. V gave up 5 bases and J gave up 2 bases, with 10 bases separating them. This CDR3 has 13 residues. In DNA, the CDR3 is TGTGCCAGCAGTCAATGGGGGCCCTACGAGCAGTACTTC. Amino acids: CASSQWGPYEQYF.

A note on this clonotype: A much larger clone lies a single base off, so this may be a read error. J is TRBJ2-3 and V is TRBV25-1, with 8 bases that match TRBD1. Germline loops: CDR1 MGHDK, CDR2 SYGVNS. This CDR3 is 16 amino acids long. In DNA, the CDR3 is TGTGCCAGCAGTGAAGGACAGGGTTTATCCACAGGTACGCAGTATTTT. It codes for CASSEGQGLSTGTQYF.

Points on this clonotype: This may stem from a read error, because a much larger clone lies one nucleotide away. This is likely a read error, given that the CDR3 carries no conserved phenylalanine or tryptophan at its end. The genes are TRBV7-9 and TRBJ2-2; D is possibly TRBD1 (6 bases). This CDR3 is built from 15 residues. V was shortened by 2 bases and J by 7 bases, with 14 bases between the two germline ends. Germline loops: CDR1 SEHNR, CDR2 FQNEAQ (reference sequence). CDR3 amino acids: CASSLMSGVSGELFL. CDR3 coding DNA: TGTGCCAGCAGCTTAATGTCAGGGGTCAGCGGGGAGCTGTTTCTT.

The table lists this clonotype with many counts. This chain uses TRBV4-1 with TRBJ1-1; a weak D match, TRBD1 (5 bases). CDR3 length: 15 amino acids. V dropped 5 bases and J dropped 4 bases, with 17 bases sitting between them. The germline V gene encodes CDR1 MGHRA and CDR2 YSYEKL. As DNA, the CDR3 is TGCGCCAGCAGCAAGTTGGGGGGATGGAGCACTGAAGCTTTCTTT. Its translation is CASSKLGGWSTEAFF.